This is a list of T cell receptor beta chains from one sample in a study of cytotoxic CD8 clonotypes in ibrutinib-treated CLL. Measured with immunoSEQ multiplex PCR; TCRdb has only the in-frame clones, and not every one. The profile shows about 50,000 clones, 65% to 75% of them singletons. Sequenced material: PBMCs, taken after 12 months of ibrutinib treatment. The receptor source for this set is a human donor with chronic lymphocytic leukemia. The CDR3 runs from the conserved cysteine through the conserved F or W. Each record gives: D gene, J gene, clone size, V gene, CDR3 DNA, CDR3 protein. A D gene is named only where the DNA matches it firmly. Clone size appears in some rows only: once, few, many, or a class for an expanded clone.

. | TRBJ1-6 | . | TRBV7-2 | TGTGCCAGCAGCAAATCGTCAAATTCACCCCTCCACTTT | CASSKSSNSPLHF
TRBD2 | TRBJ2-5 | . | TRBV4-3 | TGCGCCAGCAGCCACTCTGCCGGGACTAGTCTTGGTCGGGAGACCCAGTACTTC | CASSHSAGTSLGRETQYF
. | TRBJ1-2 | once | TRBV6-1 | TGTGCCAGTCATTGGGGGGGCGCGAATGGCTACACCTTC | CASHWGGANGYTF
TRBD2 | TRBJ2-7 | . | TRBV27 | TGTGCCAGCAGTAGTGTTCAGCGGGAGGGCGCAGAGCAGTACTTC | CASSSVQREGAEQYF
. | TRBJ2-7 | . | TRBV14 | TGTGCCAGCAGCCAAGAAGCGGTCGCGAACTGGAGAAGCTCTGGTGACGAGCAGTACTTC | CASSQEAVANWRSSGDEQYF
TRBD1 | TRBJ1-5 | . | TRBV28 | TGTGCCAGCAGCGCTGACAGGGGTAGCAATCAGCCCCAGCATTTT | CASSADRGSNQPQHF
. | TRBJ1-5 | . | TRBV7-9 | TGTGCCAGCAGCGTGCTGGGCAATCAGCCCCAGCATTTT | CASSVLGNQPQHF
TRBD1 | TRBJ2-3 | . | TRBV25-1 | TGTGCCAGCAGTGATCCAACGGGACAGAACACAGATACGCAGTATTTT | CASSDPTGQNTDTQYF
TRBD2 | TRBJ2-5 | . | TRBV29-1 | TGCAGCGTTGGTGGTCGGGAGGGATTTCTGGAGACCCAGTACTTC | CSVGGREGFLETQYF
TRBD2 | TRBJ2-5 | . | TRBV5-8 | TGTGCCAGCAGCCCGGGACTAGCGGGAGGGGCGGTCGAGACCCAGTACTTC | CASSPGLAGGAVETQYF
. | TRBJ2-3 | . | TRBV4-2 | TGTGCCAGCAGCCAAGATAGCACAGATACGCAGTATTTT | CASSQDSTDTQYF
. | TRBJ1-4 | . | TRBV4-3 | TGCGCCAGCAGCCAAGAACTTATCAGGGCAGGGGAAAAACTGTTTTTT | CASSQELIRAGEKLFF
. | TRBJ2-7 | . | TRBV19 | TGTGCCACGAGGAATCCCGGGACGGGGACCTACGAGCAGTACTTC | CATRNPGTGTYEQYF
. | TRBJ2-3 | few | TRBV2 | TGTGCCAGCAGTGAGGTAGGGGATACGCAGTATTTT | CASSEVGDTQYF
. | TRBJ1-2 | once | TRBV28 | TGTGCCAGCAGCCTACCTTGGTATGGCTACACCTTC | CASSLPWYGYTF